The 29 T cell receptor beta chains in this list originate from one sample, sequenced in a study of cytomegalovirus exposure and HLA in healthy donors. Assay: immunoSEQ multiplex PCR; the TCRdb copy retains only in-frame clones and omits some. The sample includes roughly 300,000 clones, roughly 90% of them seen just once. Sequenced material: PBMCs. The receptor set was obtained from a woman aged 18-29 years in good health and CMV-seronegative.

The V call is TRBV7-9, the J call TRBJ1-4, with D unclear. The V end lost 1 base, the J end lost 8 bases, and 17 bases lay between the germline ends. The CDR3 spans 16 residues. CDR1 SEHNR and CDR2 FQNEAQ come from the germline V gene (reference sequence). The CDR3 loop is CASSLGMTHAGEKLFF. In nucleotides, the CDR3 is TGTGCCAGCAGCTTAGGGATGACGCATGCGGGGGAAAAACTGTTTTTT.

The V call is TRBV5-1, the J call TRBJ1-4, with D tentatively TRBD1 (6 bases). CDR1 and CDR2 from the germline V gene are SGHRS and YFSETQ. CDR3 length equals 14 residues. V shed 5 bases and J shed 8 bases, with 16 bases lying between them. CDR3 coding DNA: TGCGCCAGCAGGAGGACAGCTCGGGCAGAAAAACTGTTTTTT. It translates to CASRRTARAEKLFF.

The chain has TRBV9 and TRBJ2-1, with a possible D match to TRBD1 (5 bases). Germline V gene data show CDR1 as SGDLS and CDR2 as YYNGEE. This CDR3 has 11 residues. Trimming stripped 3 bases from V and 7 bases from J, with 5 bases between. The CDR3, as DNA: TGTGCCAGCAGCGGGACAAATGAGCAGTTCTTC. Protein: CASSGTNEQFF. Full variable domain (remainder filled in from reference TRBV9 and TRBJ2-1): DSGVTQTPKHLITATGQRVTLRCSPRSGDLSVYWYQQSLDQGLQFLIQYYNGEERAKGNILERFSAQQFPDLHSELNLSSLELGDSALYFCASSGTNEQFFGPGTRLTVL.

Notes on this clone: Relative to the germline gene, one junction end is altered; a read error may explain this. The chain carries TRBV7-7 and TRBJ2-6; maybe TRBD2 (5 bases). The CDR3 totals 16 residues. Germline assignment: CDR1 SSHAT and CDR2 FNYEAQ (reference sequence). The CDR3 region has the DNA TGTGCTAGCAGCCGCATAGGTGGGAGTGGGGCCAACGTCCTGACTTTC. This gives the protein CASSRIGGSGANVLTF.

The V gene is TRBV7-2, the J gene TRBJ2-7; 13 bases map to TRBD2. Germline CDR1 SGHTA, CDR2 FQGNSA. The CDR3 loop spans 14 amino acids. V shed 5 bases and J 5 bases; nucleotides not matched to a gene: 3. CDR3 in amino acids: CASSPGLAGNEQYF. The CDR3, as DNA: TGTGCCAGCAGCCCGGGACTAGCGGGAAACGAGCAGTACTTC.

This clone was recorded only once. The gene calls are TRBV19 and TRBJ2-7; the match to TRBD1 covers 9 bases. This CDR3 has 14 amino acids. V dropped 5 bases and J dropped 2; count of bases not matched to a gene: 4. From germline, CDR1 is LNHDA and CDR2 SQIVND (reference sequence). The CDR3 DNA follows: TGTGCCAGTAGTGCCCGACAGGGGGCCTACGAGCAGTACTTC. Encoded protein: CASSARQGAYEQYF.

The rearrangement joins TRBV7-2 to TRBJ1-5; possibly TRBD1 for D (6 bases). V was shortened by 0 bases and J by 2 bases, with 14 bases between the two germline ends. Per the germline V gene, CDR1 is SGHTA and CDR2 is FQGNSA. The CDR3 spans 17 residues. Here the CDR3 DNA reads TGTGCCAGCAGCTTAGCGCTTGGGGGGGGCGGCAATCAGCCCCAGCATTTT. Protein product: CASSLALGGGGNQPQHF.

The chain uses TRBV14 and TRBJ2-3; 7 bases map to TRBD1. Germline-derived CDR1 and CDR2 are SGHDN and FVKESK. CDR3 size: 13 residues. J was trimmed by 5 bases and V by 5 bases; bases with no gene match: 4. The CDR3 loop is CASSLHRGDTQYF. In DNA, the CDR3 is TGTGCCAGCAGCTTACACAGGGGAGATACGCAGTATTTT.

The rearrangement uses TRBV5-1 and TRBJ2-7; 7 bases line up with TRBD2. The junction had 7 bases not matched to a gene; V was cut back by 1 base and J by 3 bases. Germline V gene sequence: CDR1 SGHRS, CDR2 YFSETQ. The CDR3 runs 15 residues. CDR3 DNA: TGCGCCAGCAGCTTGTCGGCGGGAGCCGACTACGAGCAGTACTTC. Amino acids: CASSLSAGADYEQYF.

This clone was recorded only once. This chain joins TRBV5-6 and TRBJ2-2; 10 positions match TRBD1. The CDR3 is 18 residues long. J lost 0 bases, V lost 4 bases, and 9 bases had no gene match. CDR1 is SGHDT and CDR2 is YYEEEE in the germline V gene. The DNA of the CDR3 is TGTGCCAGCAGCGCCGGGACAGGGGCTTCCTCGAACACCGGGGAGCTGTTTTTT. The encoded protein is CASSAGTGASSNTGELFF.

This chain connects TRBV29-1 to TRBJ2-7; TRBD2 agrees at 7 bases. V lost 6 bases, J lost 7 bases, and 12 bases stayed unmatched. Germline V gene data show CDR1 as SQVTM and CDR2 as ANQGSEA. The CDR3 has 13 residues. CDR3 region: CSVRAGYPWEQYF. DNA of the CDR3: TGCAGCGTGAGAGCGGGATACCCTTGGGAGCAGTACTTC.

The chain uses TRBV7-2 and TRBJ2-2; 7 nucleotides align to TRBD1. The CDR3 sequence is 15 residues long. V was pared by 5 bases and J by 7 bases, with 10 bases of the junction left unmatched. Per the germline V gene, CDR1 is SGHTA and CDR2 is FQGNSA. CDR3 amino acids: CASSEQGPFGGELFF. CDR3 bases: TGTGCCAGCAGCGAACAGGGGCCCTTTGGCGGGGAGCTGTTTTTT.

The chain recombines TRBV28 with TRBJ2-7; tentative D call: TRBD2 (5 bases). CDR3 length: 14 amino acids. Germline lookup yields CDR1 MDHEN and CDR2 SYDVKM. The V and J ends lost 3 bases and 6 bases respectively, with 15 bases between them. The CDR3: CASSFITSVAEQYF. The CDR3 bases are TGTGCCAGCAGTTTTATAACTAGTGTCGCCGAGCAGTACTTC.

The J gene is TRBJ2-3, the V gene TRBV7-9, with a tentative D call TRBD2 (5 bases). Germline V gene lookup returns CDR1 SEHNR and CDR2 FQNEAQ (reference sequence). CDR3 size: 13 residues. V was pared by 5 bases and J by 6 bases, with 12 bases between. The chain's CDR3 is CASSPPGEDTQYF. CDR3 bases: TGTGCCAGCAGCCCGCCCGGGGAGGATACGCAGTATTTT.

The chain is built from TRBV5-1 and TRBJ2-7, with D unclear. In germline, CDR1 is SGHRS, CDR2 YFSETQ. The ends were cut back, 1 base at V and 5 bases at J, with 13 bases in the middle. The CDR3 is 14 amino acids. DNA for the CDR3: TGCGCCAGCAGCTTGCCCCAACAACCCCACGAGCAGTACTTC. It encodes CASSLPQQPHEQYF.

CDR3 bases: TGCGCCAGCAGTCCTGGACAGGGGGTTAATGAGCAGTTCTTC. Translating gives CASSPGQGVNEQFF. V usage is TRBV5-1 and J usage is TRBJ2-1; TRBD1 aligns across 10 bases. With 5 bases clipped from V and 7 bases from J, the junction kept 6 bases outside the gene matches. The CDR3 runs 14 residues. CDR1 is SGHRS and CDR2 is YFSETQ in the germline V gene.

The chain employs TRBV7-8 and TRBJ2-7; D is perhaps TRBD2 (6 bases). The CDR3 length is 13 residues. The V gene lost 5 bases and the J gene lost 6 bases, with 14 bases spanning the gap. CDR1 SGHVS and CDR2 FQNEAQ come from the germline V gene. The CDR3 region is CASSTGLPREQYF. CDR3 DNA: TGTGCCAGCAGCACGGGACTCCCTCGCGAGCAGTACTTC.

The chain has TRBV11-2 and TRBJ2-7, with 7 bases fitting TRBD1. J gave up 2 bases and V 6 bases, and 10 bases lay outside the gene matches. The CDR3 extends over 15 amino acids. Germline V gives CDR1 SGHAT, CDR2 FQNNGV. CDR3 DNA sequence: TGTGCCAGCAGTTATACCTCGGACAGGACCTACGAGCAGTACTTC. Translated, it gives CASSYTSDRTYEQYF. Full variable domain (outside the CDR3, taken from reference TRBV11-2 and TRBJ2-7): EAGVAQSPRYKIIEKRQSVAFWCNPISGHATLYWYQQILGQGPKLLIQFQNNGVVDDSQLPKDRFSAERLKGVDSTLKIQPAKLEDSAVYLCASSYTSDRTYEQYFGPGTRLTVT.

This CDR3 is CASSLARAGFTGELFF. The DNA for the CDR3 is TGTGCCAGCAGCTTAGCCCGAGCGGGGTTCACCGGGGAGCTGTTTTTT. This chain uses TRBV7-6 with TRBJ2-2; TRBD2 matches 7 bases. The CDR3 covers 16 residues. The V gene's germline CDR1 is SGHVS and CDR2 FNYEAQ. The V and J ends lost 0 bases and 4 bases, in that order; junction bases with no gene match: 5.

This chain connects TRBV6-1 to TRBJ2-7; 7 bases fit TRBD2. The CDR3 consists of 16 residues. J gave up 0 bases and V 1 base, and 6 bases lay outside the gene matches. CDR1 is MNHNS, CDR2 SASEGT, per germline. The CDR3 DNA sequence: TGTGCCAGCAGTGAAGTGCTAGCGGTTAGCTCCTACGAGCAGTACTTC. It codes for CASSEVLAVSSYEQYF.

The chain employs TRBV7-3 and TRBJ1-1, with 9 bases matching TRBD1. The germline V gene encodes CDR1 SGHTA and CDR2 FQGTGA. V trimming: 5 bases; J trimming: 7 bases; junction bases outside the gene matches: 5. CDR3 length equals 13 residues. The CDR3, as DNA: TGTGCCAGCAGCCCGGGACAGGGAGGTGAAGCTTTCTTT. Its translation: CASSPGQGGEAFF. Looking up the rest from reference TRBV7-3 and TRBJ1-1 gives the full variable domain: GAGVSQTPSNKVTEKGKYVELRCDPISGHTALYWYRQSLGQGPEFLIYFQGTGAADDSGLPNDRFFAVRPEGSVSTLKIQRTERGDSAVYLCASSPGQGGEAFFGQGTRLTVV.

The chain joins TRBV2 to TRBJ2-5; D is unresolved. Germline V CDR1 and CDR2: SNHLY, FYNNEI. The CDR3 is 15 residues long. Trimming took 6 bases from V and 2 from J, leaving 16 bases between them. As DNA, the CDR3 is TGTGCCAGCAGCCAACAGTGGTCAGAGCAAGAGACCCAGTACTTC. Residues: CASSQQWSEQETQYF.

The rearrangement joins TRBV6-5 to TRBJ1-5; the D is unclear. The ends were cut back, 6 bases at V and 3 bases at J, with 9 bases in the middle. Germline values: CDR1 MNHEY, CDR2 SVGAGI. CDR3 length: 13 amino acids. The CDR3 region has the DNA TGTGCCAGCAGGCCAACTTTCAATCAGCCCCAGCATTTT. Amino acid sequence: CASRPTFNQPQHF.

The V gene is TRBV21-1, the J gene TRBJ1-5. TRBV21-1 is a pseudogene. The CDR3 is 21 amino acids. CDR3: CASSKGHRVVCRYKGNQPQHF. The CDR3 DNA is TGTGCCAGCAGCAAAGGCCACCGGGTCGTATGTCGTTATAAAGGCAATCAGCCCCAGCATTTT.

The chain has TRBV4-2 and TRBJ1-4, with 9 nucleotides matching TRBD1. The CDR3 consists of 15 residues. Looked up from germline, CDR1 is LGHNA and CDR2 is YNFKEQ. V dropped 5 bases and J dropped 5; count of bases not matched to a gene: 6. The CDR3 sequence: CASSDRDRENEKLFF. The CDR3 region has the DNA TGTGCCAGCAGCGATAGGGACAGGGAAAATGAAAAACTGTTTTTT.

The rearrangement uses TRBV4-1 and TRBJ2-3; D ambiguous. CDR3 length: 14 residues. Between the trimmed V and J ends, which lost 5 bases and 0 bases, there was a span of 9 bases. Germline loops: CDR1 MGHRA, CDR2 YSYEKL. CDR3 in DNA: TGCGCCAGCAGCAAGATAGTAAGCACAGATACGCAGTATTTT. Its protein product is CASSKIVSTDTQYF.

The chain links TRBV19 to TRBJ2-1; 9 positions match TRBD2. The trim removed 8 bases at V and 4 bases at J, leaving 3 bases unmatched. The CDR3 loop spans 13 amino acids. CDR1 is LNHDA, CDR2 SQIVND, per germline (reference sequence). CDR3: CASRLAGYNEQFF. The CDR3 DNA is TGTGCCAGTCGGCTAGCGGGGTACAATGAGCAGTTCTTC.

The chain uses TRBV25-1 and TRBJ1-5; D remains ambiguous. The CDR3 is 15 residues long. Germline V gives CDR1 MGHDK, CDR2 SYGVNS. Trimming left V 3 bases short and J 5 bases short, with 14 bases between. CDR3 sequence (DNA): TGTGCCAGCAGTGAGGCACGCGGTGTCGATCAGCCCCAGCATTTT. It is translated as CASSEARGVDQPQHF.

CDR3 in amino acids: CATRDSRTGGFGEQYF. The CDR3 region has the DNA TGTGCCACCAGGGATTCTCGGACGGGAGGGTTCGGGGAGCAGTACTTC. The chain links TRBV15 to TRBJ2-7; 8 positions agree with TRBD2. Per germline, CDR1 LNHNV and CDR2 YYDKDF (reference sequence). The CDR3 length is 16 residues. Trimming cost V 6 bases and J 7 bases; bases outside gene matches: 17.